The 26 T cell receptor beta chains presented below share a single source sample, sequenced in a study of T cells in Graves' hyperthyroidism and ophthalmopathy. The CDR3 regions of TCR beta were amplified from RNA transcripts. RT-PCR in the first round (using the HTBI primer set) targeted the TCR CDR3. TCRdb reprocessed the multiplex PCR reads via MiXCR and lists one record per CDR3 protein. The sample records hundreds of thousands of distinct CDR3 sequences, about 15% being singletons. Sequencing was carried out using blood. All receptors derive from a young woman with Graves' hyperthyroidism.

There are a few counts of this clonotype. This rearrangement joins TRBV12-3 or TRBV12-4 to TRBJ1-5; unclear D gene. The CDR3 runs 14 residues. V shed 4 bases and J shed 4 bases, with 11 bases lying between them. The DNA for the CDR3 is TGTGCCAGCAGTTACAGACGGGAAAATCAGCCCCAGCATTTT. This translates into CASSYRRENQPQHF.

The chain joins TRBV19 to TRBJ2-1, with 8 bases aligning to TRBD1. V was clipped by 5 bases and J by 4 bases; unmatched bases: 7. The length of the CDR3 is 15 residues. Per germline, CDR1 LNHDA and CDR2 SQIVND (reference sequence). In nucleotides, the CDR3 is TGTGCCAGTAGTGAGACAGGGGAATGGTACAATGAGCAGTTCTTC. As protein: CASSETGEWYNEQFF.

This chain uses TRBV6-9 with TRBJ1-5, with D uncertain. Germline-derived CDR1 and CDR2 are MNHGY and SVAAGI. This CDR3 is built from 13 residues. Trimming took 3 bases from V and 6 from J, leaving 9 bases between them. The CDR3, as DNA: TGTGCCAGCAGTTACGAAAGGGCTCAGCCCCAGCATTTT. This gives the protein CASSYERAQPQHF.

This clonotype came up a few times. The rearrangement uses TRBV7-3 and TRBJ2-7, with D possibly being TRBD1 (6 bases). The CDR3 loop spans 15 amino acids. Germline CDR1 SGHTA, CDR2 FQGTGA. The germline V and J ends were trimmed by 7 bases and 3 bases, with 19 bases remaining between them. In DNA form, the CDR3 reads TGTGCCAGCACCCTAGGGGGAACAGTCTTCTACGAGCAGTACTTC. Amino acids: CASTLGGTVFYEQYF.

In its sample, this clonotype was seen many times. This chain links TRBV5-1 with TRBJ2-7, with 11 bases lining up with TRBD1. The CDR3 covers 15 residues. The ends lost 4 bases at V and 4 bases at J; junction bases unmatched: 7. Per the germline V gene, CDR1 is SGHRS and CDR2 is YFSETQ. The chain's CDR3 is CASSRRDRGRYEQYF. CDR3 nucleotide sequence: TGCGCCAGCAGCCGCCGGGACAGGGGGAGGTACGAGCAGTACTTC.

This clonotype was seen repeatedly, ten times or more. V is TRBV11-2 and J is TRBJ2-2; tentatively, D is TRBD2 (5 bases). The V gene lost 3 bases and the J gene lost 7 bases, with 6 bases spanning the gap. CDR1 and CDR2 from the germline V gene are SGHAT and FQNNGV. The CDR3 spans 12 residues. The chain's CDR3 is CASSFRGGELFF. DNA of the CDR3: TGTGCCAGCAGCTTCCGGGGCGGGGAGCTGTTTTTT.

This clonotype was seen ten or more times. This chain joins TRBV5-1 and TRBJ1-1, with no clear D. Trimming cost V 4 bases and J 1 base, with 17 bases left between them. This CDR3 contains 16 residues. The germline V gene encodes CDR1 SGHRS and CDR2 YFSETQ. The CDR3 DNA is TGCGCCAGCAGCCTGATGGACGCGGCAGGGAACACTGAAGCTTTCTTT. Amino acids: CASSLMDAAGNTEAFF.

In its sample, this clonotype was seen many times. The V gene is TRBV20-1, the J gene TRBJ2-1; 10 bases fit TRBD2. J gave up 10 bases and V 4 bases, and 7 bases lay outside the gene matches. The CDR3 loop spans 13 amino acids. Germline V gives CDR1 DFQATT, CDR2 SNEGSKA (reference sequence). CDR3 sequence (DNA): TGCAGTGCTATAAGCGGGAGGGGACGGGAGCAGTTCTTC. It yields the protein CSAISGRGREQFF.

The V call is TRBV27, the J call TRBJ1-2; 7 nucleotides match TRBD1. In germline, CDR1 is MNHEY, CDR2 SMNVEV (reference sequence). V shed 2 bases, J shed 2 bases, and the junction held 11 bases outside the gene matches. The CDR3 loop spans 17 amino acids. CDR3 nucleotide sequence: TGTGCCAGCAGTTTAAGGTGGAGACAGGGTGAGAACTATGGCTACACCTTC. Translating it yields CASSLRWRQGENYGYTF.

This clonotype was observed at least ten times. In nucleotides, the CDR3 is TGTGCCAGCAGCTTAGATATGGTCCAGGGATGGGGAGAGACCCAGTACTTC. As protein: CASSLDMVQGWGETQYF. This chain uses TRBV11-2 with TRBJ2-5; D is perhaps TRBD1 (5 bases). CDR1 is SGHAT, CDR2 FQNNGV, per germline. The CDR3 has 17 amino acids. V was shortened by 0 bases and J by 4 bases, with 18 bases between the two germline ends. The whole variable domain, remainder taken from reference TRBV11-2 and TRBJ2-5, is EAGVAQSPRYKIIEKRQSVAFWCNPISGHATLYWYQQILGQGPKLLIQFQNNGVVDDSQLPKDRFSAERLKGVDSTLKIQPAKLEDSAVYLCASSLDMVQGWGETQYFGPGTRLLVL.

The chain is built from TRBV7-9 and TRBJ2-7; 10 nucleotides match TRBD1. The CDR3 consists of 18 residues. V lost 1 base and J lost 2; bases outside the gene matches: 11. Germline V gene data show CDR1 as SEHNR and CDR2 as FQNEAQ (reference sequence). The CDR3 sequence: CASSLEAGAGTGAYEQYF. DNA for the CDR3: TGTGCCAGCAGCTTAGAGGCGGGTGCCGGGACAGGGGCCTACGAGCAGTACTTC.

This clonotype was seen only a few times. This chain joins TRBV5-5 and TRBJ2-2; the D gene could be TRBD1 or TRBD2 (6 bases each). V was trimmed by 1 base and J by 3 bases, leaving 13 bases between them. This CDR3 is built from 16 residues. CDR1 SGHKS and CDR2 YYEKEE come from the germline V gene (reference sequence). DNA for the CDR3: TGTGCCAGCAGCTTGTATTGGGGGGCCGACACCGGGGAGCTGTTTTTT. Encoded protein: CASSLYWGADTGELFF.

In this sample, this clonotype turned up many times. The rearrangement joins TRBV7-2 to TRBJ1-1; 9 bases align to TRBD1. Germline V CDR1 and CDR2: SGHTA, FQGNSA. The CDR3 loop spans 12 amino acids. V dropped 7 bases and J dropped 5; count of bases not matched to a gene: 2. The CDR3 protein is CASNDRGTEAFF. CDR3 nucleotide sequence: TGTGCCAGCAACGACAGGGGGACTGAAGCTTTCTTT.

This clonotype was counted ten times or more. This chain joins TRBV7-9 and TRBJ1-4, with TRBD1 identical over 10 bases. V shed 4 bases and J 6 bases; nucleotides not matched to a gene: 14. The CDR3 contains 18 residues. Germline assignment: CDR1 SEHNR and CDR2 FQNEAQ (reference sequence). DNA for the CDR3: TGTGCCAGCAGCTCCCGGGACAGGGGTACGCGATACCATGAAAAACTGTTTTTT. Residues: CASSSRDRGTRYHEKLFF.

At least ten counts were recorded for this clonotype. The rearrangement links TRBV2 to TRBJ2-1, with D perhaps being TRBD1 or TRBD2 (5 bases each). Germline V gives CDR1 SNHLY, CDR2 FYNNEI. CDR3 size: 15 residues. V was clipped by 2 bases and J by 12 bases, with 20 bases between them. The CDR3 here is CASSENRDRLGGQFF. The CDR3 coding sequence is TGTGCCAGCAGTGAAAATAGGGACCGTCTTGGAGGGCAGTTCTTC.

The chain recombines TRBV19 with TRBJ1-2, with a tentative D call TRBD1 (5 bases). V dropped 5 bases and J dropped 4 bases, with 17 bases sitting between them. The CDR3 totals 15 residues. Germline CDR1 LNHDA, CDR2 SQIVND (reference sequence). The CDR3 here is CASSPGDGLTYGYTF. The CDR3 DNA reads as TGTGCCAGTAGTCCGGGGGACGGACTCACCTATGGCTACACCTTC.

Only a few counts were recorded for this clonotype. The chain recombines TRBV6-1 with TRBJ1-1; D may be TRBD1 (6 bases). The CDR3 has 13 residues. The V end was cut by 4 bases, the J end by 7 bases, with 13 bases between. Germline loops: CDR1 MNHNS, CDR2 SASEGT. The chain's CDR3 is CASSALTGYEAFF. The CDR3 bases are TGTGCCAGCAGTGCCTTGACAGGATATGAAGCTTTCTTT.

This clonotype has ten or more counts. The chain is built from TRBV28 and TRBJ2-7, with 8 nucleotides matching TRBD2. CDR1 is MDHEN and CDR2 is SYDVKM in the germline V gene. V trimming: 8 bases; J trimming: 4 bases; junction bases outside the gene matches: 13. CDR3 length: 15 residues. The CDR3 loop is CASLPTGLGKYEQYF. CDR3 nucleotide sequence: TGTGCCAGCCTCCCCACGGGACTAGGCAAGTACGAGCAGTACTTC.

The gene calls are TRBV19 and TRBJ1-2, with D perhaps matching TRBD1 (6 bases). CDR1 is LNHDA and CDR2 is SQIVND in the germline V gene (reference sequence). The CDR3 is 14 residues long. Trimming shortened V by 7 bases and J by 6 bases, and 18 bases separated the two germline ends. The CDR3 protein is CASIRGGEKDGYTF. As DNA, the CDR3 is TGTGCCAGTATTCGGGGGGGCGAAAAGGATGGCTACACCTTC.

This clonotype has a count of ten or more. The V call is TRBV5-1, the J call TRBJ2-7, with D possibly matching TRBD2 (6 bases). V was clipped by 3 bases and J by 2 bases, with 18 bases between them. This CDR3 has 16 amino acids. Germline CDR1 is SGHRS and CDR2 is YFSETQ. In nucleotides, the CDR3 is TGCGCCAGCAGCTCTCCCGAGACTGGAGGGGCCTACGAGCAGTACTTC. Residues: CASSSPETGGAYEQYF.

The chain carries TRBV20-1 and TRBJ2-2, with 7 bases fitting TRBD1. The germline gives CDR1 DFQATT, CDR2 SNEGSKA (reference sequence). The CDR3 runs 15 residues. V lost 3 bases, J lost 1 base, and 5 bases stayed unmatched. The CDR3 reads CSARMDRRNTGELFF. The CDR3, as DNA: TGCAGTGCTAGGATGGACAGGCGGAACACCGGGGAGCTGTTTTTT.

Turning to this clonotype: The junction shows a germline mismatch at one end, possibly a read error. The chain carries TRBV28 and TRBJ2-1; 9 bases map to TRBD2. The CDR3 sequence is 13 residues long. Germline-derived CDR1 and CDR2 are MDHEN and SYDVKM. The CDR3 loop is CVSSFSTSGKQFF. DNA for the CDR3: TGTGTCAGCAGTTTCTCGACTAGCGGAAAGCAGTTCTTC.

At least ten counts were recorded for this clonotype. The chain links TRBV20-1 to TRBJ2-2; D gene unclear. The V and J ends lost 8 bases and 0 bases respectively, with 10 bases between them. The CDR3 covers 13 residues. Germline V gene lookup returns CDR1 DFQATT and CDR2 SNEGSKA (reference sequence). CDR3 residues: CSIVTPNTGELFF. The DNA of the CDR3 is TGCAGTATAGTAACTCCGAACACCGGGGAGCTGTTTTTT.

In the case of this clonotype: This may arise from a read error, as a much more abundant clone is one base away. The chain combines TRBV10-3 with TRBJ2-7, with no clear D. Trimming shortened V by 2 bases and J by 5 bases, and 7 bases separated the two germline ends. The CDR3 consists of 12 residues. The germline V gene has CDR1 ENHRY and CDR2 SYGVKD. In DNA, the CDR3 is TGTGCCATCAGTGAGGGTTGGGACGAGCAGTACTTC. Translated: CAISEGWDEQYF.

For the CDR3, the DNA is TGTGCCAGCAGTTTACGGGGCATCGGTCAGCCCCAGCATTTT. Translating gives CASSLRGIGQPQHF. V gene TRBV12-3 or TRBV12-4 combines with J gene TRBJ1-5, with a weak D call TRBD1 (5 bases). V dropped 2 bases and J dropped 6 bases, with 11 bases sitting between them. CDR3 length equals 14 residues.

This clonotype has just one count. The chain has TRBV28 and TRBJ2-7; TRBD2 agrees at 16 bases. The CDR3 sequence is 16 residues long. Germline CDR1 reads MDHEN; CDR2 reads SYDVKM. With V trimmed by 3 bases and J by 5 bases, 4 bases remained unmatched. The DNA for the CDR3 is TGTGCCAGCAGTTTGTTGGGGACTAGCGGGAGGGACGAGCAGTACTTC. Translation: CASSLLGTSGRDEQYF.